This TCR beta chain was sequenced during a study of shared clonotypes between healthy human individuals. Only in-frame clones appear in the TCRdb table, and some are missing; sequencing was by immunoSEQ multiplex PCR. The table lists over 1.5 million clones, 98% of them singletons. Comment on this clone: The same CDR3 can be traced to other DNA sequences in this sample.

The CDR3 is made up of 14 amino acids. Germline CDR1 is SGHAT and CDR2 is FQNNGV. V was clipped by 1 base and J by 1 base, with 7 bases between them. This TCR derives from a man aged 25 to 45 in good health. The sequenced sample was naive CD4+ T cells sorted from blood. Subset meaning: CD45RA+ positively selected. The chain uses TRBV11-2 and TRBJ1-1; D remains unclear. CDR3 nucleotides: TGTGCCAGCAGCTTAGCCGCGAGGAACACTGAAGCTTTCTTT. Its translation: CASSLAARNTEAFF.